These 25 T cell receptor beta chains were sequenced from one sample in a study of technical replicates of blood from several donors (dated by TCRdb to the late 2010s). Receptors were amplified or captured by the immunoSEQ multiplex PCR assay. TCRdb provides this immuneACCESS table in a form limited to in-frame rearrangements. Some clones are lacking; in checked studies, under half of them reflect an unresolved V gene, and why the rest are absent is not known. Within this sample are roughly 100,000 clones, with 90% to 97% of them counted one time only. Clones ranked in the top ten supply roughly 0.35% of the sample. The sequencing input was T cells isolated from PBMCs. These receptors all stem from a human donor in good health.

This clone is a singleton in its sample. The CDR3, as DNA: TGTGCCAGTAGTATTCCCTCACTAGGCACAGATACGCAGTATTTT. Its translation: CASSIPSLGTDTQYF. This chain links TRBV19 with TRBJ2-3; D perhaps matches TRBD2 (5 bases). Germline-derived CDR1 and CDR2 are LNHDA and SQIVND (reference sequence). This CDR3 spans 15 amino acids. V lost 3 bases, J lost 1 base, and 11 bases lay in between.

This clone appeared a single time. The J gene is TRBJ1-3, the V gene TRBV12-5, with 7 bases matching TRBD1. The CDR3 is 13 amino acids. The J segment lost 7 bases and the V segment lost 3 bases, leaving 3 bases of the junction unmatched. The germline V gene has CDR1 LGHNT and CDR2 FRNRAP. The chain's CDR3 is CASGLQGTNTIYF. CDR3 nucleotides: TGTGCTAGTGGTTTACAGGGGACGAACACCATATATTTT. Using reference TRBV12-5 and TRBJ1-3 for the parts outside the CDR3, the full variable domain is DARVTQTPRHKVTEMGQEVTMRCQPILGHNTVFWYRQTMMQGLELLAYFRNRAPLDDSGMPKDRFSAEMPDATLATLKIQPSEPRDSAVYFCASGLQGTNTIYFGEGSWLTVV.

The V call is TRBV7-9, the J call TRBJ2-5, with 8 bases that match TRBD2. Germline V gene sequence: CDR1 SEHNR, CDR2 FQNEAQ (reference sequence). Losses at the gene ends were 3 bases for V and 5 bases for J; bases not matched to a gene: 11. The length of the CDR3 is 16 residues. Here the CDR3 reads CASSFSGTAMGETQYF. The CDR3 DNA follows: TGTGCCAGCAGCTTTAGCGGGACGGCTATGGGCGAGACCCAGTACTTC.

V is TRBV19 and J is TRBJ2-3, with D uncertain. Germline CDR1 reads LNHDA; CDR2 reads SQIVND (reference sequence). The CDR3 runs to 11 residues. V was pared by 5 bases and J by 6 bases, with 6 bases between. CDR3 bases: TGTGCCAGTAGTTATATGGATACGCAGTATTTT. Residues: CASSYMDTQYF. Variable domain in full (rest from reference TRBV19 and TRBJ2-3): DGGITQSPKYLFRKEGQNVTLSCEQNLNHDAMYWYRQDPGQGLRLIYYSQIVNDFQKGDIAEGYSVSREKKESFPLTVTSAQKNPTAFYLCASSYMDTQYFGPGTRLTVL.

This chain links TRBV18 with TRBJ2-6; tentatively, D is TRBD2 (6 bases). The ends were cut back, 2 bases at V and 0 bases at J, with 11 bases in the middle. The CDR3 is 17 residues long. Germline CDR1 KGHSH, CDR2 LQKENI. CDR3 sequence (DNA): TGTGCCAGCTCACCAGGGGTGGGAGGCTCTGGGGCCAACGTCCTGACTTTC. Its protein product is CASSPGVGGSGANVLTF.

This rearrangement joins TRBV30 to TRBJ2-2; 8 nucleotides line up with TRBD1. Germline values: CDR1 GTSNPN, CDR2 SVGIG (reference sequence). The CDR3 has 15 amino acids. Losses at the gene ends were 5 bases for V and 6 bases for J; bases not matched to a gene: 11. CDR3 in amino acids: CAWVPDREFPGELFF. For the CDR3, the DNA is TGTGCCTGGGTCCCGGACAGGGAATTTCCCGGGGAGCTGTTTTTT. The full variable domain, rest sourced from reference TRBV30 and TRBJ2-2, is SQTIHQWPATLVQPVGSPLSLECTVEGTSNPNLYWYRQAAGRGLQLLFYSVGIGQISSEVPQNLSASRPQDRQFILSSKKLLLSDSGFYLCAWVPDREFPGELFFGEGSRLTVL.

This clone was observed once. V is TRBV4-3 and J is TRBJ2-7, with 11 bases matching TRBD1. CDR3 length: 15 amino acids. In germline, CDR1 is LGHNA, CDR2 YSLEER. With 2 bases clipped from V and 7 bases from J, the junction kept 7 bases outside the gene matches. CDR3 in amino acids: CASSQTGTGGREQYF. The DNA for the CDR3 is TGCGCCAGCAGCCAAACCGGGACAGGGGGACGAGAGCAGTACTTC.

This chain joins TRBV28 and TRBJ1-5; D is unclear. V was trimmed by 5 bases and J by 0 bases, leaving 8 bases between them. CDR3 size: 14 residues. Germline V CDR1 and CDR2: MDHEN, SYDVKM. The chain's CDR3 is CASSLHYSNQPQHF. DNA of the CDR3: TGTGCCAGCAGTCTACACTATAGCAATCAGCCCCAGCATTTT.

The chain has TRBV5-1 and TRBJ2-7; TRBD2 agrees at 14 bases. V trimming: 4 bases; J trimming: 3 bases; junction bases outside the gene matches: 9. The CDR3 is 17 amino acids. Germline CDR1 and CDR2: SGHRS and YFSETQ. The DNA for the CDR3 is TGCGCCAGCAGCCCAGATGGGACTAGCGGGAGAGGCTACGAGCAGTACTTC. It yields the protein CASSPDGTSGRGYEQYF.

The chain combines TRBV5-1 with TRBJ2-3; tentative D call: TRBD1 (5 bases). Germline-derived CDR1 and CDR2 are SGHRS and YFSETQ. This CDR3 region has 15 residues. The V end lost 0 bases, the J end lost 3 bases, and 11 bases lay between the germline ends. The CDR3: CASSLDGRATDTQYF. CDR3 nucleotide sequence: TGCGCCAGCAGCTTGGATGGCAGGGCGACAGATACGCAGTATTTT.

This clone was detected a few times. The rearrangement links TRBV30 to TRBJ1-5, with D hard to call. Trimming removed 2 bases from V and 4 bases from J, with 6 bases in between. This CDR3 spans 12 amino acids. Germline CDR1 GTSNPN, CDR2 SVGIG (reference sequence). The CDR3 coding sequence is TGTGCCTGGAGTTTGGAGAATCAGCCCCAGCATTTT. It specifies CAWSLENQPQHF.

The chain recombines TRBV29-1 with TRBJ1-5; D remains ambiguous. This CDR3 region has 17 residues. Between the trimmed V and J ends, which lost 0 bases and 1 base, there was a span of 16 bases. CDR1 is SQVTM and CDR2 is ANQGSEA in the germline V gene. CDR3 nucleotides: TGCAGCGTTGAAGATGAGCGGGGTGGGTGGAGCAATCAGCCCCAGCATTTT. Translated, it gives CSVEDERGGWSNQPQHF.

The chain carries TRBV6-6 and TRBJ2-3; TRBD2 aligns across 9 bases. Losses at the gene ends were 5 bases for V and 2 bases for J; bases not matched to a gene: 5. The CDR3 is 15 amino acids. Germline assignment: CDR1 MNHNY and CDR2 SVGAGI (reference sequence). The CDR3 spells CASSASSGATDTQYF. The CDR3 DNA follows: TGTGCCAGCAGTGCATCTAGCGGGGCCACAGATACGCAGTATTTT.

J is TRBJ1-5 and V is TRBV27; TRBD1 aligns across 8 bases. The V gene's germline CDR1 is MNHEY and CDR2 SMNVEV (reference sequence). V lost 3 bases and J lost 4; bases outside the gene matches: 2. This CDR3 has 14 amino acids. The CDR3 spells CASSFGQGNQPQHF. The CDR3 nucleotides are TGTGCCAGCAGTTTCGGACAGGGAAATCAGCCCCAGCATTTT.

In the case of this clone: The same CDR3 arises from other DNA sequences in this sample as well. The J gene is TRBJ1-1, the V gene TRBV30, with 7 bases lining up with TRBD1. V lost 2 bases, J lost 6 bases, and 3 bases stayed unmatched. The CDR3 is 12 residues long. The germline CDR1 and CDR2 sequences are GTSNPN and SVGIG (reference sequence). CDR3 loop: CAWSPQGAEAFF. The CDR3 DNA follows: TGTGCCTGGAGTCCCCAGGGGGCTGAAGCTTTCTTT.

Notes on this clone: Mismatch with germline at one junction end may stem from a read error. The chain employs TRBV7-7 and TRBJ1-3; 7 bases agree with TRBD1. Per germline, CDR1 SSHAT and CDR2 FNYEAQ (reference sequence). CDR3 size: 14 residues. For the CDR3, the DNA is TGTGCTAGCAGCTTAAATTTGGGACAGAGCACCATATATTTT. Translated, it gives CASSLNLGQSTIYF.

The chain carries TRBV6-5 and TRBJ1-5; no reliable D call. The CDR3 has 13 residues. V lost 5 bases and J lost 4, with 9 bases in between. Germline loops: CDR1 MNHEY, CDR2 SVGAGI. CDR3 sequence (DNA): TGTGCCAGCAGTACCCGGGGAAATCAGCCCCAGCATTTT. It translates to CASSTRGNQPQHF.

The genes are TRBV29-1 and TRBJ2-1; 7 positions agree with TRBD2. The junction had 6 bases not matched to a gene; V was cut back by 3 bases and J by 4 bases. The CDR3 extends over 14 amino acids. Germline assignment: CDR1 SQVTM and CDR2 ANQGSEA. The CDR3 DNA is TGCAGCGTTGAGGGGAGGGTAGATTACAATGAGCAGTTCTTC. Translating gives CSVEGRVDYNEQFF.

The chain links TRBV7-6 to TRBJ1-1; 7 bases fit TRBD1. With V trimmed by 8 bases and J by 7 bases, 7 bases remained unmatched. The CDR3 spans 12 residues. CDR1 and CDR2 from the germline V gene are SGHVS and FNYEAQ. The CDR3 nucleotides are TGTGCCAGCGGCCCCCGGGACAGTGAAGCTTTCTTT. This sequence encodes CASGPRDSEAFF.

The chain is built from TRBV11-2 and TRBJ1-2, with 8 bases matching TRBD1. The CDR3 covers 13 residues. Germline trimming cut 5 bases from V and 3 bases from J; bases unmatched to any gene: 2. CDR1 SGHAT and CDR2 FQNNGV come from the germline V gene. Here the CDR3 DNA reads TGTGCCAGCAGCACGACAGGGGACTATGGCTACACCTTC. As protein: CASSTTGDYGYTF.

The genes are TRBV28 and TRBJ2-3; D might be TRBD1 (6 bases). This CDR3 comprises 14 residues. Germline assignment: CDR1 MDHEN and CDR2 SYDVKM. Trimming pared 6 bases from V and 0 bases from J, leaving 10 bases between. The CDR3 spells CASRFDRSTDTQYF. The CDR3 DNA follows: TGTGCCAGCAGATTTGACAGGAGCACAGATACGCAGTATTTT.

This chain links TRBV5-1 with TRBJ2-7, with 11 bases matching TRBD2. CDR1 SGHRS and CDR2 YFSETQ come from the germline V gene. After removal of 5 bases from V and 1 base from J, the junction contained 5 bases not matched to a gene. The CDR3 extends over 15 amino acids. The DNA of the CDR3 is TGCGCCAGCAGTACACTAGCGGGAGAATCCTACGAGCAGTACTTC. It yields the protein CASSTLAGESYEQYF.

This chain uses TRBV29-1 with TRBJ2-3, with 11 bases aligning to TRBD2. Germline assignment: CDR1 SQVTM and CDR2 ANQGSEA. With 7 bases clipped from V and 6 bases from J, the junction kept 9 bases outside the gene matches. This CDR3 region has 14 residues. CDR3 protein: CSESSGRSGDTQYF. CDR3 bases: TGCAGCGAATCTAGCGGGAGGTCAGGGGATACGCAGTATTTT.

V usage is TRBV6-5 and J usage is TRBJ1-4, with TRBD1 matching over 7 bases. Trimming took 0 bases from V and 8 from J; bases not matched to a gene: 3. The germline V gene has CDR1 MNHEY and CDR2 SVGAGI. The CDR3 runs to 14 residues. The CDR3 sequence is CASSYSRGHEKLFF. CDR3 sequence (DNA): TGTGCCAGCAGTTACTCGAGGGGGCACGAAAAACTGTTTTTT.

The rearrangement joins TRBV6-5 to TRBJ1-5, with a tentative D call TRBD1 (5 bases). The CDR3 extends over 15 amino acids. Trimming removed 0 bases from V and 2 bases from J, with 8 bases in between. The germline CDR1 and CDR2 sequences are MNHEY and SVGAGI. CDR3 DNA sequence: TGTGCCAGCAGTTACTCTCAGGGTGGCAATCAGCCCCAGCATTTT. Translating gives CASSYSQGGNQPQHF.